The 10 T cell receptor beta chains below come from one sample, sequenced in a study of T cells in Graves' hyperthyroidism and ophthalmopathy. Amplification yielded TCR beta CDR3 regions, with RNA transcripts as the source. Researchers ran a first-round RT-PCR on the TCR CDR3 using the HTBI primer set. TCRdb reanalysed the multiplex PCR reads using MiXCR and keeps one entry per CDR3 protein. Of about 52,000 distinct CDR3 sequences listed, approximately 52% are singletons. Sequencing used blood. The receptor source for this set is a woman between 50 and 59 years old with Graves' ophthalmopathy.

This clonotype has at least ten counts. The chain combines TRBV10-3 with TRBJ2-1; weak D call: TRBD2 (5 bases). Germline values: CDR1 ENHRY, CDR2 SYGVKD. CDR3 length equals 16 residues. V shed 0 bases and J shed 6 bases, with 15 bases lying between them. The CDR3 is CAISESRAAAGNEQFF. The CDR3 bases are TGTGCCATCAGTGAGTCGAGGGCAGCGGCTGGCAATGAGCAGTTCTTC.

This clonotype was recorded only once. The rearrangement joins TRBV7-2 to TRBJ1-5; D perhaps matches TRBD1 (5 bases). The length of the CDR3 is 15 residues. Trimming pared 5 bases from V and 7 bases from J, leaving 18 bases between. Germline assignment: CDR1 SGHTA and CDR2 FQGNSA. The CDR3 region is CASSAGRTVRQPQHF. CDR3 coding DNA: TGTGCCAGCAGCGCGGGACGGACGGTTAGACAGCCCCAGCATTTT. The complete variable domain, with remaining parts taken from reference TRBV7-2 and TRBJ1-5, reads GAGVSQSPSNKVTEKGKDVELRCDPISGHTALYWYRQSLGQGLEFLIYFQGNSAPDKSGLPSDRFSAERTGGSVSTLTIQRTQQEDSAVYLCASSAGRTVRQPQHFGDGTRLSIL.

About this clonotype: The junction departs from germline at one end; a sequencing error may be responsible. The chain uses TRBV7-9 and TRBJ2-2, with TRBD1 matching over 8 bases. There are 15 residues in the CDR3. Germline loops: CDR1 SEHNR, CDR2 FQNEAQ (reference sequence). The CDR3 DNA reads TGTGCCAGAAACTTGTGGACAGGGAGCACCAGGGAGCTGTTTTTT. Translated, it gives CARNLWTGSTRELFF.

This clonotype was detected ten times or more. The gene calls are TRBV7-2 and TRBJ1-5; 9 bases match TRBD1. Germline CDR1 and CDR2: SGHTA and FQGNSA. The CDR3 extends over 19 amino acids. After removal of 5 bases from V and 0 bases from J, the junction contained 14 bases not matched to a gene. The CDR3 sequence: CASSRKGTGTDYSNQPQHF. DNA for the CDR3: TGTGCCAGCAGCCGAAAAGGGACAGGGACGGATTATAGCAATCAGCCCCAGCATTTT. Full variable domain (remainder filled in from reference TRBV7-2 and TRBJ1-5): GAGVSQSPSNKVTEKGKDVELRCDPISGHTALYWYRQSLGQGLEFLIYFQGNSAPDKSGLPSDRFSAERTGGSVSTLTIQRTQQEDSAVYLCASSRKGTGTDYSNQPQHFGDGTRLSIL.

This clonotype has ten or more counts. V is TRBV7-2 and J is TRBJ1-5; TRBD1 matches at 7 bases. V shed 3 bases and J 5 bases; nucleotides not matched to a gene: 10. This CDR3 is built from 16 residues. Germline loops: CDR1 SGHTA, CDR2 FQGNSA. CDR3 DNA: TGTGCCAGCAGCTTTATTCCCGGGACAGTCGATCAGCCCCAGCATTTT. Translated, it gives CASSFIPGTVDQPQHF.

V is TRBV19 and J is TRBJ2-1, with D possibly matching TRBD1 (6 bases). Germline lookup yields CDR1 LNHDA and CDR2 SQIVND (reference sequence). V gave up 6 bases and J gave up 5 bases, with 17 bases separating them. The CDR3 loop spans 15 amino acids. For the CDR3, the DNA is TGTGCCAGTAGAAAAAACGGACAGTTGAACAATGAGCAGTTCTTC. Protein: CASRKNGQLNNEQFF.

The chain employs TRBV7-2 and TRBJ1-6, with 8 nucleotides matching TRBD1. The V segment lost 2 bases and the J segment 9 bases; nucleotides outside the gene matches: 6. Looked up from germline, CDR1 is SGHTA and CDR2 is FQGNSA. The CDR3 is made up of 15 amino acids. The CDR3 DNA reads as TGTGCCAGCAGCTTACCCGGACAGGGTGGTTCACCCCTCCACTTT. Translated, it gives CASSLPGQGGSPLHF.

Turning to this clonotype: An end of the junction differs from the germline gene, which may be a read error. The chain links TRBV27 to TRBJ2-1, with D possibly matching TRBD1 (5 bases). The germline gives CDR1 MNHEY, CDR2 SMNVEV (reference sequence). The CDR3 covers 12 residues. The CDR3 protein is CTSSLRVGEQFF. The CDR3 nucleotides read TGTACCAGCAGTCTCAGGGTGGGTGAGCAGTTCTTC.

With regard to this clonotype: Without the conserved terminal phenylalanine or tryptophan, this CDR3 likely stems from a read error. No DNA is shown, since the ends of the CDR3 on it are uncertain; the CDR3 is the one TCRdb lists. This chain uses TRBV7-2 with TRBJ2-5; the table names TRBD2, a call not compared with the DNA. From germline, CDR1 is SGHTA and CDR2 FQGNSA. The CDR3 region is 15 residues in length, termini included. CDR3 sequence: CASSHGLAGSQRPST.

The V gene is TRBV20-1, the J gene TRBJ1-2; 8 nucleotides agree with TRBD1. Losses at the gene ends were 0 bases for V and 12 bases for J; bases not matched to a gene: 9. The CDR3 contains 13 residues. Germline CDR1 is DFQATT and CDR2 is SNEGSKA (reference sequence). In DNA form, the CDR3 reads TGCAGTGCTAGAGAAGGGGGTACAGGGGGGAACACCTTC. Translating it yields CSAREGGTGGNTF.